This T cell receptor beta chain was retrieved from a study of OX40 agonist ivuxolimab in advanced cancers. Study information: Every 2 weeks, patients received ivuxolimab intravenously, dosed at 0.01 to 10 mg/kg. A male proportion of 82.7% was recorded, with mean age about 60 years and range about 20 to 90.

TCRdb's table, derived via immunoSEQ multiplex PCR, lists solely in-frame clones and lacks some. The sample lists tens of thousands of clones, nearly 90% occurring once. Study outcomes and limitations: Among the least clonally expanded were partial responders at 0.1-3.0 mg/kg. At 0.1 to 3.0 mg/kg and by week 6, clonal expansion occurred in CD4+ and CD8+ blood T cells.

CDR1 is LGHNA, CDR2 YNFKEQ, per germline. The V end was cut by 4 bases, the J end by 8 bases, with 8 bases between. The CDR3 covers 12 residues. As for this clone: What it binds is unknown.

V is TRBV4-2 and J is TRBJ2-2, with unresolved D. The sample consisted of CD4+ or CD8+ T cells sorted from blood, taken in a trial of the OX40 agonist ivuxolimab. The TCR was taken from an adult with an advanced solid tumor such as melanoma, head and neck, liver or kidney cancer. CDR3 sequence reads: CASSLTSGELFF. The CDR3 nucleotides read TGTGCCAGCAGCCTGACTTCAGGGGAGCTGTTTTTT.